These 10 T cell receptor beta chains originate from one sample sequenced in a study of blood T cell repertoires in COVID-19. The data were produced by immunoSEQ multiplex PCR, yet TCRdb's version contains in-frame clones alone and is incomplete. This table holds 180,000 or so clones, around 80% found once. Sequenced material: PBMCs or T cells enriched from blood (not recorded which). The receptors were gathered from a man aged 50 or older who had recovered from COVID-19.

The gene calls are TRBV5-6 and TRBJ1-2; D may be TRBD1 (5 bases). This CDR3 is built from 18 residues. Germline CDR1 SGHDT, CDR2 YYEEEE. V lost 3 bases and J 1 base, leaving 22 bases between the germline ends. CDR3 residues: CASSSLIPTTDNNYGYTF. The CDR3 region has the DNA TGTGCCAGCAGCTCCCTAATCCCGACGACAGACAATAACTATGGCTACACCTTC.

The genes are TRBV7-6 and TRBJ2-1; TRBD2 agrees at 10 bases. This CDR3 region has 17 residues. After removal of 3 bases from V and 4 bases from J, the junction contained 9 bases not matched to a gene. From germline, CDR1 is SGHVS and CDR2 FNYEAQ. The chain's CDR3 is CASSFRTGTSDYNEQFF. DNA for the CDR3: TGTGCCAGCAGCTTTCGAACCGGGACTAGCGATTACAATGAGCAGTTCTTC.

The chain joins TRBV28 to TRBJ1-1; possible D gene TRBD1, 6 bases. Between the trimmed V and J ends, which lost 5 bases and 1 base, there was a span of 14 bases. The length of the CDR3 is 15 residues. Germline V gene sequence: CDR1 MDHEN, CDR2 SYDVKM. CDR3 region: CASSARGQGNTEAFF. As DNA, the CDR3 is TGTGCCAGCAGTGCCAGGGGACAAGGGAACACTGAAGCTTTCTTT.

The CDR3 loop is CASSATGTGIYEQYF. As DNA, the CDR3 is TGTGCCAGCAGTGCAACCGGGACAGGGATCTACGAGCAGTACTTC. The rearrangement uses TRBV27 and TRBJ2-7, with TRBD1 identical over 9 bases. This CDR3 spans 15 amino acids. V shed 5 bases and J 3 bases; nucleotides not matched to a gene: 8. The germline CDR1 and CDR2 sequences are MNHEY and SMNVEV (reference sequence).

This clone occurred once. The chain uses TRBV10-2 and TRBJ1-5; perhaps TRBD1 as D (5 bases). This CDR3 is built from 15 residues. The V end was cut by 6 bases, the J end by 1 base, with 13 bases between. Germline assignment: CDR1 WSHSY and CDR2 SAAADI. This CDR3 is CASREDGGSNQPQHF. For the CDR3, the DNA is TGCGCCAGCAGAGAGGACGGGGGAAGCAATCAGCCCCAGCATTTT.

V usage is TRBV28 and J usage is TRBJ2-3; 10 nucleotides match TRBD1. The CDR3 covers 17 residues. Germline loops: CDR1 MDHEN, CDR2 SYDVKM. J lost 3 bases, V lost 1 base, and 7 bases had no gene match. The CDR3 sequence: CASSLSWDRGGTDTQYF. As DNA, the CDR3 is TGTGCCAGCAGTTTATCCTGGGACAGGGGTGGGACAGATACGCAGTATTTT.

The chain combines TRBV6-5 with TRBJ2-1; D is possibly TRBD2 (6 bases). The length of the CDR3 is 14 residues. The germline V gene has CDR1 MNHEY and CDR2 SVGAGI. V lost 7 bases to trimming and J lost 5 bases, with 15 bases between them. The CDR3 nucleotides are TGTGCCAGCACCGTTAGCGGAGGGAACAATGAGCAGTTCTTC. Its protein is CASTVSGGNNEQFF.

CDR3 coding DNA: TGTGCCAGCAGCGTAGCGACAGTTAACACCGGGGAGCTGTTTTTT. Translating gives CASSVATVNTGELFF. This chain links TRBV9 with TRBJ2-2; D is possibly TRBD1 (5 bases). The germline gives CDR1 SGDLS, CDR2 YYNGEE. There are 15 residues in the CDR3. V lost 0 bases, J lost 2 bases, and 8 bases lay in between.

The V call is TRBV19, the J call TRBJ2-7; TRBD1 agrees at 9 bases. CDR1 LNHDA and CDR2 SQIVND come from the germline V gene (reference sequence). The CDR3 is made up of 16 amino acids. V trimming: 4 bases; J trimming: 1 base; junction bases outside the gene matches: 8. CDR3 in amino acids: CASSRSTGGESYEQYF. In nucleotides, the CDR3 is TGTGCCAGTAGTAGATCCACAGGGGGCGAGTCCTACGAGCAGTACTTC.

This clone was counted between two and nine times. The chain is built from TRBV10-2 and TRBJ2-2; TRBD1 matches at 7 bases. V gave up 4 bases and J gave up 3 bases; unmatched junction bases: 2. Germline assignment: CDR1 WSHSY and CDR2 SAAADI. The CDR3 has 14 residues. This CDR3 is CASSGDSHTGELFF. In DNA form, the CDR3 reads TGCGCCAGCAGTGGGGACAGCCACACCGGGGAGCTGTTTTTT.